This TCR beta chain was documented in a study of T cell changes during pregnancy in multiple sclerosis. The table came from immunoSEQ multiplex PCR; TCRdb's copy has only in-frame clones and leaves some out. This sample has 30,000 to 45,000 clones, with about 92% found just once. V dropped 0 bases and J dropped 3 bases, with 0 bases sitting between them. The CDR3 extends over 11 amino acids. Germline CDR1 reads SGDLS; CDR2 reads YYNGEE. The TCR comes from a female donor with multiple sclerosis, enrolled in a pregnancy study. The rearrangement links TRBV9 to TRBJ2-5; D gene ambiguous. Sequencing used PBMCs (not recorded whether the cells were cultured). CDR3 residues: CASSVEETQYF. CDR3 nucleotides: TGTGCCAGCAGCGTAGAAGAGACCCAGTACTTC.